The next 16 T cell receptor beta chains were all read from a single sample in a study of T cell repertoires in ileal Crohn's disease. Sequenced by immunoSEQ multiplex PCR; TCRdb stores in-frame clones only, minus some. The sample lists roughly 2,500 clones; about 85% were seen once. The sequenced material came from ileal tissue. All receptors derive from an adult with Crohn's disease.

CDR3 sequence reads: CARQRGYEQYV. In nucleotides, the CDR3 is TGTGCCCGCCAGCGGGGCTACGAGCAGTACGTC. This sequence joins TRBV19 and TRBJ2-7; 7 nucleotides line up with TRBD2. V shed 11 bases, J shed 3 bases, and the junction held 4 bases outside the gene matches. The CDR3 extends over 11 amino acids. From germline, CDR1 is LNHDA and CDR2 SQIVND (reference sequence).

V gene TRBV9 combines with J gene TRBJ2-4, with TRBD2 matching 8 bases. V lost 0 bases, J lost 4 bases, and 6 bases stayed unmatched. The CDR3 totals 16 residues. Germline V CDR1 and CDR2: SGDLS, YYNGEE. CDR3 nucleotides: TGTGCCAGCAGCGTAGTGGCGGGGGGACCGAAAAACATTCAGTACTTC. It yields the protein CASSVVAGGPKNIQYF.

This chain connects TRBV11-3 to TRBJ2-6, with 9 bases aligning to TRBD1. Losses at the gene ends were 6 bases for V and 3 bases for J; bases not matched to a gene: 12. Germline values: CDR1 SGHNT, CDR2 YENEEA. The CDR3 length is 18 residues. CDR3 sequence: CASSYAGTGYFGANVLTF. The CDR3 DNA sequence: TGTGCCAGCAGTTACGCCGGGACAGGGTATTTTGGGGCCAACGTCCTGACTTTC.

This clone has only one observation. This rearrangement joins TRBV2 to TRBJ2-3; maybe TRBD2 (5 bases). The V gene's germline CDR1 is SNHLY and CDR2 FYNNEI. The CDR3 extends over 14 amino acids. The V gene lost 7 bases and the J gene lost 2 bases, with 13 bases spanning the gap. The CDR3 reads CASTGMGSTDTQYF. Written as DNA, the CDR3 is TGTGCCAGCACGGGGATGGGATCCACAGATACGCAGTATTTT. Looking up the rest from reference TRBV2 and TRBJ2-3 gives the full variable domain: EPEVTQTPSHQVTQMGQEVILRCVPISNHLYFYWYRQILGQKVEFLVSFYNNEISEKSEIFDDQFSVERPDGSNFTLKIRSTKLEDSAMYFCASTGMGSTDTQYFGPGTRLTVL.

The rearrangement links TRBV28 to TRBJ1-1; D uncertain. CDR3 length equals 11 residues. V was clipped by 6 bases and J by 10 bases, with 12 bases between them. Germline CDR1 MDHEN, CDR2 SYDVKM. Here the CDR3 reads CASSPRVVAFF. CDR3 bases: TGTGCCAGCAGCCCTCGGGTAGTAGCTTTCTTT.

The V gene is TRBV4-2, the J gene TRBJ1-5; no reliable D call. This CDR3 contains 13 residues. The V end lost 0 bases, the J end lost 11 bases, and 11 bases lay between the germline ends. The germline CDR1 and CDR2 sequences are LGHNA and YNFKEQ. The DNA of the CDR3 is TGTGCCAGCAGCCAAGATCTTACAACAGCCCAGCATTTT. Translated: CASSQDLTTAQHF.

The V and J genes are TRBV7-2 and TRBJ2-7; D uncertain. The CDR3 totals 15 residues. Trimming stripped 1 base from V and 0 bases from J, with 10 bases between. Germline V gives CDR1 SGHTA, CDR2 FQGNSA. CDR3 amino acids: CASSLDSIGSYEQYF. CDR3 in DNA: TGTGCCAGCAGCTTAGACTCTATCGGCTCCTACGAGCAGTACTTC.

The rearrangement links TRBV27 to TRBJ1-2; the D gene is possibly TRBD1 (6 bases). V was cut by 5 bases and J by 4 bases, with 11 bases left in between. CDR1 and CDR2 from the germline V gene are MNHEY and SMNVEV (reference sequence). The CDR3 covers 13 residues. The DNA for the CDR3 is TGTGCCAGCAGTCGGACAGAATTCTATGGCTACACCTTC. It is translated as CASSRTEFYGYTF.

This chain joins TRBV2 and TRBJ2-5; 11 bases map to TRBD1. Germline lookup yields CDR1 SNHLY and CDR2 FYNNEI. The junction had 2 bases not matched to a gene; V was cut back by 6 bases and J by 2 bases. The CDR3 is 14 amino acids. Here the CDR3 reads CASSRDRGQETQYF. In DNA, the CDR3 is TGTGCCAGCAGCCGGGACAGGGGGCAAGAGACCCAGTACTTC. Full variable domain (remainder filled in from reference TRBV2 and TRBJ2-5): EPEVTQTPSHQVTQMGQEVILRCVPISNHLYFYWYRQILGQKVEFLVSFYNNEISEKSEIFDDQFSVERPDGSNFTLKIRSTKLEDSAMYFCASSRDRGQETQYFGPGTRLLVL.

The chain combines TRBV4-2 with TRBJ1-2; 8 bases are a match to TRBD1. J was trimmed by 7 bases and V by 1 base; bases with no gene match: 11. The V gene's germline CDR1 is LGHNA and CDR2 YNFKEQ. The CDR3 is 16 residues long. The CDR3: CASSQVSGAGTGGYTF. For the CDR3, the DNA is TGTGCCAGCAGCCAAGTCTCAGGGGCAGGGACAGGTGGCTACACCTTC.

Relative to its sample, this clone is large. The V and J genes are TRBV15 and TRBJ1-1; D ambiguous. V dropped 5 bases and J dropped 1 base, with 8 bases sitting between them. The CDR3 totals 13 residues. CDR1 LNHNV and CDR2 YYDKDF come from the germline V gene (reference sequence). The CDR3 here is CATSSSRNTEAFF. DNA of the CDR3: TGTGCCACCAGCTCTAGCAGGAACACTGAAGCTTTCTTT.

The chain employs TRBV4-2 and TRBJ2-7; D is unresolved. The germline V gene encodes CDR1 LGHNA and CDR2 YNFKEQ. This CDR3 comprises 14 residues. Trimming removed 5 bases at V and 2 bases at J, with 13 bases between. Here the CDR3 reads CASSLARGAYEQYF. CDR3 DNA sequence: TGTGCCAGCAGCTTAGCCCGAGGTGCCTACGAGCAGTACTTC.

This chain joins TRBV5-1 and TRBJ2-1, with a tentative D call TRBD2 (6 bases). CDR3 length: 13 residues. The V end lost 0 bases, the J end lost 9 bases, and 10 bases lay between the germline ends. Germline V gives CDR1 SGHRS, CDR2 YFSETQ. The CDR3 here is CASSLVTGGEQFF. The DNA of the CDR3 is TGCGCCAGCAGCTTGGTAACCGGGGGTGAGCAGTTCTTC.

This chain's CDR3 is CASSRAGPDQPQHF. CDR3 DNA: TGTGCCAGCAGCAGGGCGGGGCCCGATCAGCCCCAGCATTTT. This sequence joins TRBV7-9 and TRBJ1-5; possible D gene TRBD1, 5 bases. V lost 5 bases and J lost 5, with 13 bases in between. This CDR3 has 14 amino acids. Germline V gene sequence: CDR1 SEHNR, CDR2 FQNEAQ (reference sequence).

V and J are TRBV11-2 and TRBJ2-7, with D unresolved. Trimming took 0 bases from V and 3 from J, leaving 15 bases between them. CDR1 is SGHAT, CDR2 FQNNGV, per germline. The CDR3 sequence is 16 residues long. The CDR3 coding sequence is TGTGCCAGCAGCTTAGATCCCGTAACCTCTAGCTACGAGCAGTACTTC. It codes for CASSLDPVTSSYEQYF.

The chain links TRBV19 to TRBJ2-7; no definite D call. Germline lookup yields CDR1 LNHDA and CDR2 SQIVND (reference sequence). Deletions cut 11 bases from V and 6 bases from J, with 26 bases between. The CDR3 contains 15 residues. As DNA, the CDR3 is TGTGCCCGAAGTAAGGTACCGGGTCCCGATGGCGAGCAGTACGTC. Its translation: CARSKVPGPDGEQYV.